The 22 T cell receptor beta chains below all came from one sample that was sequenced in a study of T-cell memory formation after mild COVID-19 listed by TCRdb under 2021. Libraries were built with 5' RACE. The reads were generated on an Illumina NovaSeq 6000. Clones were called with MiXCR by TCRdb after fastp trimmed the public reads at Q25, and only in-frame beta chains were retained. Each CDR3 protein appears once, grouped with its most common genes and DNA. The sample table lists about 250,000 distinct CDR3 sequences, roughly 14% of them with a count of one. The ten largest clones take up 2% to 2.5% of the sample. Sequencing was performed on PBMCs or a T cell subset sorted from them (not recorded which). Source of these receptors: an adult woman who had mild COVID-19 (a few samples of this study predate the infection). The sample titles of this study are shuffled in the database, so cell type and time point are left out; the donor was told from shared clones.

This chain connects TRBV6-6 to TRBJ2-3, with 8 bases lining up with TRBD2. V trimming: 8 bases; J trimming: 3 bases; junction bases outside the gene matches: 4. This CDR3 comprises 13 residues. Germline CDR1 and CDR2: MNHNY and SVGAGI (reference sequence). The CDR3 protein is CASHASGTDTQYF. The CDR3 coding sequence is TGTGCCAGCCATGCTAGCGGGACAGATACGCAGTATTTT.

V usage is TRBV12-3 or TRBV12-4 and J usage is TRBJ2-7, with 8 positions matching TRBD1. J was trimmed by 2 bases and V by 6 bases; bases with no gene match: 6. This CDR3 has 14 residues. CDR3 amino acids: CASSRDRRPYEQYF. DNA for the CDR3: TGTGCCAGCAGCCGGGACAGGCGACCCTACGAGCAGTACTTC.

This clonotype was observed a handful of times. The chain employs TRBV12-5 and TRBJ1-5; unclear D gene. The ends were cut back, 1 base at V and 6 bases at J, with 16 bases in the middle. The CDR3 runs 16 residues. The germline gives CDR1 LGHNT, CDR2 FRNRAP. CDR3 sequence reads: CASGLAIRLSGQPQHF. The CDR3 DNA sequence: TGTGCTAGTGGTTTGGCTATTAGGCTTAGCGGTCAGCCCCAGCATTTT.

This clonotype was detected only a few times. The chain combines TRBV20-1 with TRBJ1-1; TRBD1 is a possible D gene (5 bases). V lost 6 bases and J 5 bases, leaving 13 bases between the germline ends. The CDR3 runs 12 residues. Germline-derived CDR1 and CDR2 are DFQATT and SNEGSKA (reference sequence). CDR3 loop: CSAEEGETEAFF. For the CDR3, the DNA is TGCAGTGCCGAGGAAGGGGAGACTGAAGCTTTCTTT.

The chain has TRBV18 and TRBJ2-3; the match to TRBD2 covers 8 bases. The V gene end was trimmed by 2 bases and the J gene end by 3 bases; junction bases not matched to a gene: 7. Germline CDR1 reads KGHSH; CDR2 reads LQKENI. The CDR3 runs to 16 residues. The CDR3: CASSPSAGGGTDTQYF. Here the CDR3 DNA reads TGTGCCAGCTCACCATCGGCGGGAGGAGGAACAGATACGCAGTATTTT.

This clonotype appeared once. This clone may be a read error of a much larger clone one base away. The V call is TRBV12-3 or TRBV12-4, the J call TRBJ1-1; D unclear. Deletions cut 3 bases from V and 10 bases from J, with 12 bases between. This CDR3 is built from 12 residues. CDR3 DNA: TGTGCCAGCAGTTTGGTGCCATGGGGAGCTTTCTTT. The encoded protein is CASSLVPWGAFF.

Points on this clonotype: At one boundary the junction diverges from the germline segment, which might be a read error. The V and J genes are TRBV6-6 and TRBJ1-5; 7 positions agree with TRBD1. The germline gives CDR1 MNHNY, CDR2 SVGAGI (reference sequence). This CDR3 region has 14 residues. The CDR3 nucleotides are TGTGCCAGCAGTTACACGGGACAGAATCAGCACCAGCATTTT. It encodes CASSYTGQNQHQHF.

V usage is TRBV5-1 and J usage is TRBJ1-1; 7 positions match TRBD1. Germline loops: CDR1 SGHRS, CDR2 YFSETQ. Losses at the gene ends were 4 bases for V and 1 base for J; bases not matched to a gene: 7. The CDR3 consists of 15 residues. CDR3 residues: CASSHLDRANTEAFF. The DNA for the CDR3 is TGCGCCAGCAGCCACCTCGACAGGGCGAACACTGAAGCTTTCTTT.

The chain is built from TRBV30 and TRBJ2-3; 9 bases are a match to TRBD2. This CDR3 comprises 15 residues. Unmatched junction bases numbered 4, after V lost 3 bases and J lost 0 bases. Germline V CDR1 and CDR2: GTSNPN, SVGIG (reference sequence). CDR3 protein: CAWSITSGSTDTQYF. The CDR3 coding sequence is TGTGCCTGGAGCATAACTAGCGGGAGCACAGATACGCAGTATTTT. Filled out from reference TRBV30 and TRBJ2-3, the complete variable domain reads SQTIHQWPATLVQPVGSPLSLECTVEGTSNPNLYWYRQAAGRGLQLLFYSVGIGQISSEVPQNLSASRPQDRQFILSSKKLLLSDSGFYLCAWSITSGSTDTQYFGPGTRLTVL.

The chain is built from TRBV7-2 and TRBJ2-3; D not resolved. The V and J ends lost 5 bases and 2 bases respectively, with 14 bases between them. There are 15 residues in the CDR3. Germline loops: CDR1 SGHTA, CDR2 FQGNSA. This CDR3 reads CASSHWTGNTDTQYF. The CDR3 nucleotides read TGTGCCAGCAGCCACTGGACCGGTAACACAGATACGCAGTATTTT.

This clonotype was observed a handful of times. CDR3 DNA sequence: TGCGCCAGCAGCCGGGCGGGGGTGCAGAGCGAGCAGTACTTC. Its protein product is CASSRAGVQSEQYF. J is TRBJ2-7 and V is TRBV5-1; 7 bases match TRBD2. Losses at the gene ends were 4 bases for V and 6 bases for J; bases not matched to a gene: 10. Germline V CDR1 and CDR2: SGHRS, YFSETQ. CDR3 size: 14 residues.

The V gene is TRBV29-1, the J gene TRBJ2-3; maybe TRBD2 (6 bases). There are 13 residues in the CDR3. V lost 5 bases and J 4 bases, leaving 13 bases between the germline ends. Germline V gene lookup returns CDR1 SQVTM and CDR2 ANQGSEA. CDR3 protein: CSVKAGRADTQYF. CDR3 DNA: TGCAGCGTTAAGGCGGGAAGGGCAGATACGCAGTATTTT.

CDR3 loop: CASSLDTGPYTF. CDR3 nucleotide sequence: TGCGCCAGCAGCTTGGACACAGGGCCCTACACCTTC. The genes are TRBV5-1 and TRBJ1-2; D perhaps matches TRBD1 (6 bases). CDR3 size: 12 residues. V was trimmed by 0 bases and J by 10 bases, leaving 10 bases between them. Germline lookup yields CDR1 SGHRS and CDR2 YFSETQ.

The chain links TRBV9 to TRBJ1-2, with D unresolved. The V gene's germline CDR1 is SGDLS and CDR2 YYNGEE. V was trimmed by 0 bases and J by 0 bases, leaving 6 bases between them. This CDR3 comprises 14 residues. The CDR3, as DNA: TGTGCCAGCAGCGTAGCCTCTGCTAACTATGGCTACACCTTC. This sequence encodes CASSVASANYGYTF.

Ten or more counts support this clonotype. The rearrangement uses TRBV24-1 and TRBJ2-2, with 9 bases matching TRBD1. Looked up from germline, CDR1 is KGHDR and CDR2 is SFDVKD. The CDR3 extends over 17 amino acids. With V trimmed by 7 bases and J by 5 bases, 13 bases remained unmatched. CDR3 protein: CATSKSGQGFSTGELFF. The CDR3 DNA sequence: TGTGCCACCAGCAAATCGGGACAGGGCTTTAGTACCGGGGAGCTGTTTTTT.

The gene calls are TRBV6-5 and TRBJ2-7; TRBD2 is a possible D gene (5 bases). Germline-derived CDR1 and CDR2 are MNHEY and SVGAGI. The V and J ends lost 0 bases and 6 bases respectively, with 21 bases between them. This CDR3 is built from 17 residues. CDR3 in DNA: TGTGCCAGCAGTTACTCGAGAGGCACAGTGGTGCGGGCCGAGCAGTACTTC. Protein product: CASSYSRGTVVRAEQYF.

This clonotype was observed a few times. This sequence joins TRBV18 and TRBJ2-3, with unresolved D. There are 13 residues in the CDR3. Germline V gene sequence: CDR1 KGHSH, CDR2 LQKENI. Trimming pared 3 bases from V and 4 bases from J, leaving 8 bases between. CDR3 region: CASSPTVSDTQYF. The CDR3 nucleotides are TGTGCCAGCTCACCTACGGTTTCAGATACGCAGTATTTT.

CDR3 protein: CATSDASLGTGYYNEQFF. The CDR3 region has the DNA TGTGCCACCAGTGATGCTTCTTTGGGGACAGGGTACTACAATGAGCAGTTCTTC. The J gene is TRBJ2-1, the V gene TRBV24-1; 9 bases line up with TRBD1. The CDR3 loop spans 18 amino acids. Germline V gene lookup returns CDR1 KGHDR and CDR2 SFDVKD. The ends lost 3 bases at V and 3 bases at J; junction bases unmatched: 11.

The rearrangement links TRBV12-3 or TRBV12-4 to TRBJ1-3; D uncertain. The V end was cut by 3 bases, the J end by 0 bases, with 12 bases between. This CDR3 is 16 amino acids long. The CDR3 is CASSFRIIHSGNTIYF. In nucleotides, the CDR3 is TGTGCCAGCAGTTTCCGCATCATCCACTCTGGAAACACCATATATTTT.

The table lists this clonotype with a few counts. This chain connects TRBV20-1 to TRBJ2-5; 10 bases fit TRBD1. This CDR3 is built from 12 residues. V lost 5 bases, J lost 4 bases, and 1 base stayed unmatched. Germline V gene sequence: CDR1 DFQATT, CDR2 SNEGSKA (reference sequence). The CDR3 region is CSAWDRGETQYF. CDR3 nucleotide sequence: TGCAGTGCTTGGGACAGGGGAGAGACCCAGTACTTC.

This clonotype occurred many times. The genes are TRBV5-1 and TRBJ1-1; 9 bases map to TRBD1. The CDR3 is 15 residues long. Per germline, CDR1 SGHRS and CDR2 YFSETQ. V lost 4 bases, J lost 0 bases, and 4 bases stayed unmatched. Written as DNA, the CDR3 is TGCGCCAGCAGCGACAGACAGGGGGTGAACACTGAAGCTTTCTTT. Translated: CASSDRQGVNTEAFF.

This chain connects TRBV19 to TRBJ1-5, with 7 positions matching TRBD1. V was pared by 6 bases and J by 7 bases, with 18 bases of the junction left unmatched. The CDR3 totals 17 residues. Germline CDR1 LNHDA, CDR2 SQIVND (reference sequence). Here the CDR3 DNA reads TGTGCCAGTAGAAACAGAGGAGCGGGCCAGACAGGGCAGCCCCAGCATTTT. Translated: CASRNRGAGQTGQPQHF.